Listed below are T cell receptor beta chains from one sample, sequenced in a study of OX40 agonist ivuxolimab in advanced cancers. TCRdb keeps only in-frame clones here, not all; method: immunoSEQ multiplex PCR. This table has 40,000 to 50,000 clones, roughly 86% appearing once. Here the sequenced sample was CD4+ or CD8+ T cells sorted from blood, taken in a trial of the OX40 agonist ivuxolimab. These receptors all come from an adult with an advanced solid tumor such as melanoma, head and neck, liver or kidney cancer. The CDR3 runs from the conserved cysteine through the conserved F or W. Each record gives: D gene, CDR3 length, J gene, V gene, clone size, CDR3 protein, CDR3 DNA. D genes are given only for firm matches. Clone size is not always given. Where it is, it says once, few, many or a class for expanded clones.

D gene: TRBD1; CDR3 length: 15; J gene: TRBJ1-5; V gene: TRBV6-1; clone size: .; CDR3 protein: CASSTQGAGNQPQHF; CDR3 DNA: TGTGCCAGCAGTACCCAGGGGGCAGGCAATCAGCCCCAGCATTTT
D gene: .; CDR3 length: 14; J gene: TRBJ1-2; V gene: TRBV10-3; clone size: .; CDR3 protein: CAISESQGESGYTF; CDR3 DNA: TGTGCCATCAGTGAGTCACAGGGAGAGAGTGGCTACACCTTC
D gene: .; CDR3 length: 13; J gene: TRBJ1-4; V gene: TRBV6-5; clone size: .; CDR3 protein: CASRVANNEKLFF; CDR3 DNA: TGTGCCAGCAGGGTTGCTAATAATGAAAAACTGTTTTTT
D gene: TRBD1; CDR3 length: 14; J gene: TRBJ2-7; V gene: TRBV5-8; clone size: .; CDR3 protein: CASSYPGQAYEQYF; CDR3 DNA: TGTGCCAGCAGCTACCCGGGACAGGCCTACGAGCAGTACTTC
D gene: .; CDR3 length: 17; J gene: TRBJ1-4; V gene: TRBV6-9; clone size: .; CDR3 protein: CASSYKGRRDLVEKLFF; CDR3 DNA: TGTGCCAGCAGTTATAAGGGACGTCGAGATTTGGTTGAAAAACTGTTTTTT
D gene: .; CDR3 length: 12; J gene: TRBJ1-2; V gene: TRBV5-4; clone size: .; CDR3 protein: CASSPSDYGYTF; CDR3 DNA: TGTGCCAGCAGCCCTTCTGACTATGGCTACACCTTC
D gene: TRBD1; CDR3 length: 15; J gene: TRBJ2-7; V gene: TRBV9; clone size: .; CDR3 protein: CASSSPGTAQHEQYF; CDR3 DNA: TGTGCCAGCAGCTCTCCCGGGACAGCCCAGCACGAGCAGTACTTC
D gene: TRBD1; CDR3 length: 14; J gene: TRBJ1-1; V gene: TRBV29-1; clone size: .; CDR3 protein: CSVDRGFMNTEAFF; CDR3 DNA: TGCAGCGTGGACAGGGGGTTTATGAACACTGAAGCTTTCTTT
D gene: .; CDR3 length: 18; J gene: TRBJ1-4; V gene: TRBV5-6; clone size: few; CDR3 protein: CASSSQIGGGLPNEKLFF; CDR3 DNA: TGTGCCAGCAGCTCCCAGATTGGGGGGGGCCTACCTAATGAAAAACTGTTTTTT
D gene: .; CDR3 length: 18; J gene: TRBJ1-2; V gene: TRBV9; clone size: .; CDR3 protein: CASSVGGGPFTNNYGYTF; CDR3 DNA: TGTGCCAGCAGCGTAGGCGGAGGGCCTTTCACAAATAACTATGGCTACACCTTC
D gene: .; CDR3 length: 15; J gene: TRBJ2-1; V gene: TRBV5-4; clone size: .; CDR3 protein: CASSSAGPLINEQFF; CDR3 DNA: TGTGCCAGCAGCTCCGCCGGGCCCCTGATCAATGAGCAGTTCTTC
D gene: TRBD1; CDR3 length: 17; J gene: TRBJ2-1; V gene: TRBV5-1; clone size: .; CDR3 protein: CASSLGAGTGHYNEQFF; CDR3 DNA: TGCGCCAGCAGCTTGGGGGCCGGGACAGGTCATTACAATGAGCAGTTCTTC
D gene: TRBD2; CDR3 length: 16; J gene: TRBJ2-5; V gene: TRBV7-2; clone size: .; CDR3 protein: CASSPRTSGRSVTQYF; CDR3 DNA: TGTGCCAGCAGCCCACGGACTAGCGGGAGGAGCGTGACCCAGTACTTC
D gene: .; CDR3 length: 14; J gene: TRBJ1-2; V gene: TRBV6-5; clone size: .; CDR3 protein: CASSLGTTNYGYTF; CDR3 DNA: TGTGCCAGCAGCCTTGGGACGACCAACTATGGCTACACCTTC
D gene: .; CDR3 length: 11; J gene: TRBJ2-7; V gene: TRBV28; clone size: .; CDR3 protein: CASRGAYEQYF; CDR3 DNA: TGTGCCAGCAGAGGAGCCTACGAGCAGTACTTC
D gene: .; CDR3 length: 16; J gene: TRBJ2-1; V gene: TRBV27; clone size: few; CDR3 protein: CASSSIDSLLGNEQFF; CDR3 DNA: TGTGCCAGCAGTTCCATCGACAGTCTCCTCGGGAATGAGCAGTTCTTC
D gene: .; CDR3 length: 15; J gene: TRBJ1-5; V gene: TRBV7-3; clone size: .; CDR3 protein: CASSLRGRGDQPQHF; CDR3 DNA: TGTGCCAGCAGCCTCCGGGGGCGTGGAGATCAGCCCCAGCATTTT
D gene: TRBD1; CDR3 length: 16; J gene: TRBJ1-5; V gene: TRBV27; clone size: .; CDR3 protein: CASSKNAGTGVRPQHF; CDR3 DNA: TGTGCCAGCAGCAAAAACGCCGGGACAGGGGTACGGCCCCAGCATTTT
D gene: .; CDR3 length: 16; J gene: TRBJ2-3; V gene: TRBV11-3; clone size: .; CDR3 protein: CASSSDALSGTDTQYF; CDR3 DNA: TGTGCCAGCAGCTCGGACGCCCTGTCCGGCACAGATACGCAGTATTTT
D gene: .; CDR3 length: 16; J gene: TRBJ1-5; V gene: TRBV7-9; clone size: few; CDR3 protein: CASSLGTLNSNQPQHF; CDR3 DNA: TGTGCCAGCAGCTTAGGGACACTTAATAGCAATCAGCCCCAGCATTTT
D gene: TRBD1; CDR3 length: 13; J gene: TRBJ2-5; V gene: TRBV2; clone size: .; CDR3 protein: CASSSGQGETQYF; CDR3 DNA: TGTGCCAGCAGTTCGGGACAGGGGGAGACCCAGTACTTC
D gene: .; CDR3 length: 17; J gene: TRBJ2-6; V gene: TRBV5-1; clone size: .; CDR3 protein: CASSSTNAQSGANVLTF; CDR3 DNA: TGCGCCAGCAGCTCCACTAACGCTCAGTCTGGGGCCAACGTCCTGACTTTC
D gene: .; CDR3 length: 16; J gene: TRBJ1-4; V gene: TRBV4-1; clone size: few; CDR3 protein: CASSQVPGPWGEKLFF; CDR3 DNA: TGCGCCAGCAGCCAAGTTCCTGGACCCTGGGGTGAAAAACTGTTTTTT
D gene: .; CDR3 length: 12; J gene: TRBJ1-5; V gene: TRBV7-9; clone size: .; CDR3 protein: CASSLPEQPQHF; CDR3 DNA: TGTGCCAGCAGCTTACCGGAACAGCCCCAGCATTTT
D gene: TRBD2; CDR3 length: 17; J gene: TRBJ2-1; V gene: TRBV30; clone size: .; CDR3 protein: CAWREGGRRTRYNEQFF; CDR3 DNA: TGTGCCTGGAGGGAGGGCGGGAGGCGGACCCGGTACAATGAGCAGTTCTTC
D gene: .; CDR3 length: 15; J gene: TRBJ1-1; V gene: TRBV7-3; clone size: few; CDR3 protein: CASSLTPGLNTEAFF; CDR3 DNA: TGTGCCAGCAGCTTAACTCCGGGCTTGAACACTGAAGCTTTCTTT
D gene: TRBD1; CDR3 length: 15; J gene: TRBJ2-2; V gene: TRBV27; clone size: once; CDR3 protein: CASRETGTNTGELFF; CDR3 DNA: TGTGCCAGCCGAGAGACAGGGACGAACACCGGGGAGCTGTTTTTT
D gene: .; CDR3 length: 13; J gene: TRBJ2-3; V gene: TRBV18; clone size: .; CDR3 protein: CASSPLGGDTQYF; CDR3 DNA: TGTGCCAGCTCACCACTGGGGGGAGATACGCAGTATTTT
D gene: .; CDR3 length: 13; J gene: TRBJ1-2; V gene: TRBV29-1; clone size: .; CDR3 protein: CSVERTRNYGYTF; CDR3 DNA: TGCAGCGTTGAAAGGACGAGAAACTATGGCTACACCTTC
D gene: .; CDR3 length: 14; J gene: TRBJ2-7; V gene: TRBV7-6; clone size: .; CDR3 protein: CASSLGYGRGEQYF; CDR3 DNA: TGTGCCAGCAGCTTAGGTTACGGGAGAGGCGAGCAGTACTTC
D gene: .; CDR3 length: 15; J gene: TRBJ2-3; V gene: TRBV5-1; clone size: .; CDR3 protein: CASSSSQGSMNTQYF; CDR3 DNA: TGCGCCAGCAGCTCCTCTCAGGGGAGTATGAATACGCAGTATTTT
D gene: TRBD2; CDR3 length: 13; J gene: TRBJ2-1; V gene: TRBV28; clone size: .; CDR3 protein: CASRTSVHNEQFF; CDR3 DNA: TGTGCCAGCAGGACTAGCGTACACAATGAGCAGTTCTTC